What follows are 11 T cell receptor beta chains derived from one specimen sequenced in a study of T cells in Graves' hyperthyroidism and ophthalmopathy. The CDR3 regions of TCR beta were amplified from RNA transcripts. The HTBI primer set drove a first-round RT-PCR of the TCR CDR3. Each CDR3 protein gets one entry after TCRdb re-called the multiplex PCR reads with MiXCR. This sample has 300,000 to 400,000 distinct CDR3 sequences, with approximately 14% found just once. Sequenced sample: blood. The receptors derive from a young woman with Graves' ophthalmopathy.

Ten or more counts support this clonotype. The V call is TRBV14, the J call TRBJ2-1; the match to TRBD2 covers 7 bases. Germline CDR1 SGHDN, CDR2 FVKESK. With V trimmed by 2 bases and J by 4 bases, 5 bases remained unmatched. The CDR3 has 15 residues. The CDR3 protein is CASSQLGGRYNEQFF. The CDR3 nucleotides are TGTGCCAGCAGCCAACTCGGGGGGAGATACAATGAGCAGTTCTTC.

This clonotype was recorded at least ten times. The J gene is TRBJ1-2, the V gene TRBV5-1; a weak D match, TRBD1 (5 bases). V lost 4 bases, J lost 8 bases, and 12 bases lay in between. This CDR3 is built from 12 residues. The germline V gene has CDR1 SGHRS and CDR2 YFSETQ. CDR3 nucleotides: TGCGCCAGCAGCAAGGACATTTACGGCTACACCTTC. This sequence encodes CASSKDIYGYTF.

This clonotype was counted between two and nine times. The J gene is TRBJ1-1, the V gene TRBV10-3; D not certain. Trimming stripped 2 bases from V and 0 bases from J, with 4 bases between. This CDR3 has 13 amino acids. Germline V gene lookup returns CDR1 ENHRY and CDR2 SYGVKD. The CDR3, as DNA: TGTGCCATCAGTGAGGACCTGAACACTGAAGCTTTCTTT. Amino acids: CAISEDLNTEAFF.

Note on this clonotype: This clone may be a read error of a much larger clone one base away. The chain is built from TRBV5-6 and TRBJ1-5, with D uncertain. In germline, CDR1 is SGHDT, CDR2 YYEEEE. V was shortened by 0 bases and J by 2 bases, with 12 bases between the two germline ends. The CDR3 sequence is 16 residues long. CDR3 sequence reads: CASSLGGELGNQPQHF. DNA of the CDR3: TGTGCCAGCAGCTTGGGTGGGGAATTGGGCAATCAGCCCCAGCATTTT.

The table lists this clonotype with many counts. The chain links TRBV3-1 to TRBJ2-2; D unresolved. The CDR3 is made up of 12 amino acids. V dropped 5 bases and J dropped 6 bases, with 7 bases sitting between them. Germline lookup yields CDR1 LGHDT and CDR2 YNNKEL (reference sequence). In nucleotides, the CDR3 is TGTGCCAGCAGCTTGGACGCCGGGGAGCTGTTTTTT. The encoded protein is CASSLDAGELFF.

This clonotype appeared many times. This sequence joins TRBV18 and TRBJ2-2; 8 nucleotides align to TRBD1. J lost 4 bases, V lost 2 bases, and 6 bases had no gene match. The germline CDR1 and CDR2 sequences are KGHSH and LQKENI. The CDR3 loop spans 16 amino acids. CDR3 nucleotide sequence: TGTGCCAGCTCACCAACCGGGACAGGAGTCACCGGGGAGCTGTTTTTT. It is translated as CASSPTGTGVTGELFF. Full variable domain (outside the CDR3, taken from reference TRBV18 and TRBJ2-2): NAGVMQNPRHLVRRRGQEARLRCSPMKGHSHVYWYRQLPEEGLKFMVYLQKENIIDESGMPKERFSAEFPKEGPSILRIQQVVRGDSAAYFCASSPTGTGVTGELFFGEGSRLTVL.

This clonotype was counted many times. The chain combines TRBV28 with TRBJ2-1; the match to TRBD1 covers 9 bases. Germline values: CDR1 MDHEN, CDR2 SYDVKM. V lost 4 bases, J lost 0 bases, and 16 bases stayed unmatched. This CDR3 has 20 amino acids. CDR3 DNA sequence: TGTGCCAGCAGTTGGGACAGGGTGGCGGGGAGGTCGGGCTCCTACAATGAGCAGTTCTTC. Amino acids: CASSWDRVAGRSGSYNEQFF.

The sample holds many counts of this clonotype. The chain couples TRBV30 to TRBJ2-5, with D unclear. With 2 bases removed from V and 5 bases from J, the gap between germline ends came to 6 bases. This CDR3 is 11 amino acids long. Germline V gives CDR1 GTSNPN, CDR2 SVGIG (reference sequence). CDR3 in amino acids: CAWSPSETQYF. CDR3 sequence (DNA): TGTGCCTGGAGTCCCTCGGAGACCCAGTACTTC.

The table lists this clonotype with many counts. The V gene is TRBV6-1, the J gene TRBJ1-1, with 9 bases that match TRBD1. This CDR3 is built from 13 residues. Trimming removed 8 bases from V and 5 bases from J; junction bases left unmatched: 6. Germline V gene lookup returns CDR1 MNHNS and CDR2 SASEGT. CDR3 sequence: CASDDRGLTEAFF. The CDR3 nucleotides read TGTGCCAGCGACGACAGGGGGTTAACTGAAGCTTTCTTT.

This clonotype showed up many times. The CDR3, as DNA: TGTGCCAGCAGCTTAGTCAGCGGGGGCACCGGGGAGCTGTTTTTT. Translating gives CASSLVSGGTGELFF. This chain uses TRBV13 with TRBJ2-2; 8 positions match TRBD2. The ends lost 1 base at V and 4 bases at J; junction bases unmatched: 2. The CDR3 loop spans 15 amino acids. Germline CDR1 is PRHDT and CDR2 is FYEKMQ (reference sequence).

This clonotype was counted ten times or more. The rearrangement links TRBV7-2 to TRBJ2-7; D is possibly TRBD1 (7 bases). The CDR3 contains 16 residues. The V gene's germline CDR1 is SGHTA and CDR2 FQGNSA. The V gene lost 5 bases and the J gene lost 0 bases, with 17 bases spanning the gap. As DNA, the CDR3 is TGTGCCAGCAGCATTATCGGAGGGGGCCTCTCCTACGAGCAGTACTTC. Residues: CASSIIGGGLSYEQYF. The variable domain in full, completed from reference TRBV7-2 and TRBJ2-7, reads GAGVSQSPSNKVTEKGKDVELRCDPISGHTALYWYRQSLGQGLEFLIYFQGNSAPDKSGLPSDRFSAERTGGSVSTLTIQRTQQEDSAVYLCASSIIGGGLSYEQYFGPGTRLTVT.